The TCR beta chain under discussion was sequenced for a study of blood T cell repertoires in COVID-19. Turning to the study itself: The United States, Italy and Spain supplied acute and convalescent COVID-19 samples. PBMCs, B-cell-depleted T cells, or T cells provided the cDNA or gDNA that made up the material.

Per the study methods: Estimation of nucleated cell counts was performed using reference gene primer amplification. The repertoire was sequenced with immunoSEQ multiplex PCR; TCRdb's copy has only in-frame clones and lacks some. V and J calls and clone size are those listed in that table; D and trimming were worked out from the DNA. In the table there are 200,000 to 300,000 clones, around 87% of which are singletons. V shed 4 bases, J shed 5 bases, and the junction held 8 bases outside the gene matches. This CDR3 is built from 17 residues. Germline V gene sequence: CDR1 SGHRS, CDR2 YFSETQ. V is TRBV5-1 and J is TRBJ2-3; 15 nucleotides match TRBD2. The receptor was isolated from a woman aged 45-59 years with acute or convalescent COVID-19. Source material: peripheral blood. In nucleotides, the CDR3 is TGCGCCAGCAGCGTGGCGGGACTAGCGGGAGGTGGAGATACGCAGTATTTT. Translated, it gives CASSVAGLAGGGDTQYF.